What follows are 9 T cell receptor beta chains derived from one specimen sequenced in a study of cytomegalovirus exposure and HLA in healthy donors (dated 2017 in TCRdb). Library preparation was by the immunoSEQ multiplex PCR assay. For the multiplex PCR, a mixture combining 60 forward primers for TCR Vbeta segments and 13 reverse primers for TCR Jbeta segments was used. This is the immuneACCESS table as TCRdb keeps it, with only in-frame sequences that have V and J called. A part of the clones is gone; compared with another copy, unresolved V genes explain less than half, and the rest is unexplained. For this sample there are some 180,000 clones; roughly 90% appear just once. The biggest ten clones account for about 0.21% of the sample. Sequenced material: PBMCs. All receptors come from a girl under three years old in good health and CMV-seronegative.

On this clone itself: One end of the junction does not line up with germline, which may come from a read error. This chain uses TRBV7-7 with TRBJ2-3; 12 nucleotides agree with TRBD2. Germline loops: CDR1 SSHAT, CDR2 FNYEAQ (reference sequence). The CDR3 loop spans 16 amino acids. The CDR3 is CASSVGLAGVTDTQYF. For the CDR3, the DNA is TGTGCTAGCAGCGTGGGACTAGCGGGTGTCACGGATACGCAGTATTTT.

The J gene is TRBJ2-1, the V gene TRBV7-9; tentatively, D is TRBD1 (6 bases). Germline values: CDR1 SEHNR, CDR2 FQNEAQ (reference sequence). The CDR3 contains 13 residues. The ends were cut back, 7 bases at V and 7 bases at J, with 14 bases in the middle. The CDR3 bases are TGTGCCAGCATTGAGGGGGTCGGAAATGAGCAGTTCTTC. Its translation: CASIEGVGNEQFF.

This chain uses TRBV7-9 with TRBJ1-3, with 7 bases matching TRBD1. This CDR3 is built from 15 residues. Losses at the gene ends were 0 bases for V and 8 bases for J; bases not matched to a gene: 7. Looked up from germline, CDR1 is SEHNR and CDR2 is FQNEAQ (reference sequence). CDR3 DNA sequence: TGTGCCAGCAGCTTAGCGCCGGGCAGGGGGGACACCATATATTTT. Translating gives CASSLAPGRGDTIYF.

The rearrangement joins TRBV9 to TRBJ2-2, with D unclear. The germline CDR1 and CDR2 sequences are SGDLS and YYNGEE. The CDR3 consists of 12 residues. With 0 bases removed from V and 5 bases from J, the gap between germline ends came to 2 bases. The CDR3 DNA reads TGTGCCAGCAGCGTAGCAACCGGGGAGCTGTTTTTT. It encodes CASSVATGELFF.

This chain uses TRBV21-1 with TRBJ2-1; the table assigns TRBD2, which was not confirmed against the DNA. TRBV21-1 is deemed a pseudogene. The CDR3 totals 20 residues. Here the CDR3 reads CASSKESRLADPSQWNEQFF. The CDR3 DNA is TGTGCCAGCAGCAAAGAATCGCGTCTAGCGGACCCCTCCCAATGGAATGAGCAGTTCTTC.

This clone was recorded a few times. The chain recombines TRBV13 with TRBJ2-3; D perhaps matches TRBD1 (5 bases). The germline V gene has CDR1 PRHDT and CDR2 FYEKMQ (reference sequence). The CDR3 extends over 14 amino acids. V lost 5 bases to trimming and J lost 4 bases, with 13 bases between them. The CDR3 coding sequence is TGTGCCAGCAGCCCCACCTGGGGCCCAGATACGCAGTATTTT. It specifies CASSPTWGPDTQYF.

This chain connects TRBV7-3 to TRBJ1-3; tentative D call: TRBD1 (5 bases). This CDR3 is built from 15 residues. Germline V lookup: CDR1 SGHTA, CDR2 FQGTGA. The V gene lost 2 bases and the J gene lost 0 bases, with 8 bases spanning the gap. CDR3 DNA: TGTGCCAGCAGCTTAGGGGGGTACTCTGGAAACACCATATATTTT. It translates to CASSLGGYSGNTIYF. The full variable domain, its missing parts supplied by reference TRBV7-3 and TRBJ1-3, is GAGVSQTPSNKVTEKGKYVELRCDPISGHTALYWYRQSLGQGPEFLIYFQGTGAADDSGLPNDRFFAVRPEGSVSTLKIQRTERGDSAVYLCASSLGGYSGNTIYFGEGSWLTVV.

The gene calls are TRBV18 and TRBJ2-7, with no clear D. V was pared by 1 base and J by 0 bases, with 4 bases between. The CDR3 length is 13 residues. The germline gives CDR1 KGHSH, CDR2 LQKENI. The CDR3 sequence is CASSPRASYEQYF. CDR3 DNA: TGTGCCAGCTCACCACGGGCCTCCTACGAGCAGTACTTC.

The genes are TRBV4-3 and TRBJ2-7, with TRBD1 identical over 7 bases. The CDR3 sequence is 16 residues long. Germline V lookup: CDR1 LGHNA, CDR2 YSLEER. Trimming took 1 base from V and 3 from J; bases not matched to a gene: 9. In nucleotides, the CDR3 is TGCGCCAGCAGCCAAGCGGTAGGGGACAGTGGCTACGAGCAGTACTTC. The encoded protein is CASSQAVGDSGYEQYF.